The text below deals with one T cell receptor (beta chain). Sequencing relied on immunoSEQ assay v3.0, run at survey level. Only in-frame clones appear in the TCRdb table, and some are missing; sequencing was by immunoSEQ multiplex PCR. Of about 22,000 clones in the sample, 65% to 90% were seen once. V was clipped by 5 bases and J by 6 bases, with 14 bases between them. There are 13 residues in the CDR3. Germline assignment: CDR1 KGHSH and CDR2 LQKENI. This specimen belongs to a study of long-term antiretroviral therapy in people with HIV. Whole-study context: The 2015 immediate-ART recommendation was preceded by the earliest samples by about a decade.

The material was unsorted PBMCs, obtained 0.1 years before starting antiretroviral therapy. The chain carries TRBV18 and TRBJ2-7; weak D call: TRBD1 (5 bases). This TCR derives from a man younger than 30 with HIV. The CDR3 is CASSMAGPPEQYF. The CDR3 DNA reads TGTGCCAGCTCAATGGCAGGGCCCCCCGAGCAGTACTTC.